This T cell receptor (beta chain) was profiled in a study of shared clonotypes between healthy human individuals. Regarding the study as a whole: Only blood samples were collected, and tissue repertoires likely differ.

In this sample, this clone turned up many times. What it recognizes is unknown. Sequencing was performed with immunoSEQ multiplex PCR; in TCRdb, only in-frame clones are kept and a portion is missing. The sample consists of fewer than 1.4 million clones, 75% to 80% of them appearing once. The V end lost 5 bases, the J end lost 5 bases, and 15 bases lay between the germline ends. CDR1 SNHLY and CDR2 FYNNEI come from the germline V gene. CDR3 length equals 15 residues. The clonotype comes from a young man in good health. Some clones in this sample may be carry-over from other donors' samples. The V and J genes are TRBV2 and TRBJ1-4; TRBD1 is a possible D gene (6 bases). The sequencing sample was made of memory CD4+ T cells from PBMCs. The sample's subset: CD45RA-negative fraction. Here the CDR3 DNA reads TGTGCCAGCAGTCTCGAAACAGGGAAGAATGAAAAACTGTTTTTT. It yields the protein CASSLETGKNEKLFF.